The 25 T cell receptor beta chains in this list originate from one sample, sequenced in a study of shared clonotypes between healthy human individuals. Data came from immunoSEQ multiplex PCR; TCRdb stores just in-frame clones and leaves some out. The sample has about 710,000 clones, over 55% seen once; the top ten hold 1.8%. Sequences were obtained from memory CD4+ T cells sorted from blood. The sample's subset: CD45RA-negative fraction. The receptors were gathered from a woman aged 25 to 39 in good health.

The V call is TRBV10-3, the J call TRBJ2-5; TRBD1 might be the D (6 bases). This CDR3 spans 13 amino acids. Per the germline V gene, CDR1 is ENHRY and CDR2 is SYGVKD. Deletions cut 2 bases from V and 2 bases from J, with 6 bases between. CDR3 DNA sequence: TGTGCCATCAGTGAGCAGGGGCAAGAGACCCAGTACTTC. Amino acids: CAISEQGQETQYF.

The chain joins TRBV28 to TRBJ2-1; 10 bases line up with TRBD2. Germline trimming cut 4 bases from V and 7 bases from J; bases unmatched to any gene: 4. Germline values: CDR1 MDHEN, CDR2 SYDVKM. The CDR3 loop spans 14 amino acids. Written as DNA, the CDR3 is TGTGCCAGCAGTTCTAGCGGGAGTCGTAATGAGCAGTTCTTC. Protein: CASSSSGSRNEQFF. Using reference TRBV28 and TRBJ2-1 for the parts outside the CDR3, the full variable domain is DVKVTQSSRYLVKRTGEKVFLECVQDMDHENMFWYRQDPGLGLRLIYFSYDVKMKEKGDIPEGYSVSREKKERFSLILESASTNQTSMYLCASSSSGSRNEQFFGPGTRLTVL.

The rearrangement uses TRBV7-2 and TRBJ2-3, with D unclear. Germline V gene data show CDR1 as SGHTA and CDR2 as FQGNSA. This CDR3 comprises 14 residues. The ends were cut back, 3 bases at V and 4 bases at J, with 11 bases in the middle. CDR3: CASSFLSAPDTQYF. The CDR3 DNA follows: TGTGCCAGCAGCTTTCTTTCGGCCCCAGATACGCAGTATTTT. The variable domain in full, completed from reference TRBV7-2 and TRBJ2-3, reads GAGVSQSPSNKVTEKGKDVELRCDPISGHTALYWYRQSLGQGLEFLIYFQGNSAPDKSGLPSDRFSAERTGGSVSTLTIQRTQQEDSAVYLCASSFLSAPDTQYFGPGTRLTVL.

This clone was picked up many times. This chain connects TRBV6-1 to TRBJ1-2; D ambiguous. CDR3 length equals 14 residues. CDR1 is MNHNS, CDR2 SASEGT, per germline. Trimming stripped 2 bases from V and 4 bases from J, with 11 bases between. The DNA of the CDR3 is TGTGCCAGCAGTGAATATAAGGGTGGCTATGGCTACACCTTC. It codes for CASSEYKGGYGYTF.

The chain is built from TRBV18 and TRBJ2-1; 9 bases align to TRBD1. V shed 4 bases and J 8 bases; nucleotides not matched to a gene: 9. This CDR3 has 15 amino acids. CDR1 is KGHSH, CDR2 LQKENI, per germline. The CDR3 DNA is TGTGCCAGCTCACTAAGCGGGACAGGGAGCGATGAGCAGTTCTTC. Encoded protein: CASSLSGTGSDEQFF.

CDR3 amino acids: CASRGQPSFIDEQYF. CDR3 DNA sequence: TGTGCCAGCAGGGGACAGCCGAGCTTCATTGACGAGCAGTACTTC. The chain carries TRBV6-5 and TRBJ2-7; 7 nucleotides align to TRBD1. CDR3 length equals 15 residues. Germline V CDR1 and CDR2: MNHEY, SVGAGI. Unmatched junction bases numbered 13, after V lost 6 bases and J lost 5 bases.

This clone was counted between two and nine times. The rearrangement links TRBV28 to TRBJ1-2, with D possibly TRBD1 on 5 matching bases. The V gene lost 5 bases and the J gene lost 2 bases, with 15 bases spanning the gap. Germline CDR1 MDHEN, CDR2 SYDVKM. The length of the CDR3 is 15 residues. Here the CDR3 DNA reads TGTGCCAGCAGTACCCCGGGGCAGTGGAACTATGGCTACACCTTC. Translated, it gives CASSTPGQWNYGYTF.

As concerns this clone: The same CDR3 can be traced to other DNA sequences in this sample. CDR3 nucleotide sequence: TGCGCCAGCAGCTTGGGGCTGGGTGGCGAGCAGTACTTC. This translates into CASSLGLGGEQYF. The rearrangement links TRBV5-1 to TRBJ2-7; D is ambiguous. V shed 0 bases and J shed 6 bases, with 10 bases lying between them. CDR1 and CDR2 from the germline V gene are SGHRS and YFSETQ. This CDR3 comprises 13 residues.

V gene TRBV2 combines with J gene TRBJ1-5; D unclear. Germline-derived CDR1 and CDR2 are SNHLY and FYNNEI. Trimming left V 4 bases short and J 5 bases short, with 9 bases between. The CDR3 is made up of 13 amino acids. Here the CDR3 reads CASSVLGYQPQHF. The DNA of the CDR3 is TGTGCCAGCAGTGTTTTGGGGTATCAGCCCCAGCATTTT.

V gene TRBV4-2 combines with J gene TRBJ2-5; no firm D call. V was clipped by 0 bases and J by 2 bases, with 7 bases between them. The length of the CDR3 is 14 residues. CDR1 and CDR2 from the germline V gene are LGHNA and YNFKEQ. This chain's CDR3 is CASSQEGFQETQYF. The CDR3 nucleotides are TGTGCCAGCAGCCAAGAGGGTTTTCAAGAGACCCAGTACTTC.

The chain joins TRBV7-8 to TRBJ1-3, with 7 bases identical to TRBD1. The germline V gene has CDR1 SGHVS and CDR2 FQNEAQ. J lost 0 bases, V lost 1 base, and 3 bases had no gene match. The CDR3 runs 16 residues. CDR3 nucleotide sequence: TGTGCCAGCAGCTTAGGACAGGGCGACTCTGGAAACACCATATATTTT. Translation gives CASSLGQGDSGNTIYF.

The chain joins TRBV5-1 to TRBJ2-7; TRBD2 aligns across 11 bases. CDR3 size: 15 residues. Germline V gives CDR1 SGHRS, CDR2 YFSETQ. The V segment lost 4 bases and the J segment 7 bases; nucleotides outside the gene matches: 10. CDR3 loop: CASSLRLAGSWEQYF. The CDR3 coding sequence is TGCGCCAGCAGCCTCAGACTAGCGGGATCGTGGGAGCAGTACTTC.

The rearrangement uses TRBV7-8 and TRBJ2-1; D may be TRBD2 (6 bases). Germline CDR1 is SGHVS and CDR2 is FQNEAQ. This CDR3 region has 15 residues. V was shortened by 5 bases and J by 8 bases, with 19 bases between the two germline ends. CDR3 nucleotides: TGTGCCAGCAGCCCCGGGGGACCTCGAGTCGATGAGCAGTTCTTC. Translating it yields CASSPGGPRVDEQFF.

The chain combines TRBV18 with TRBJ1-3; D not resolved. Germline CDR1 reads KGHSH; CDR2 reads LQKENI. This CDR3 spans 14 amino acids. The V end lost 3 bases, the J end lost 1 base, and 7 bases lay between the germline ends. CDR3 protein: CASSPAASGNTIYF. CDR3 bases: TGTGCCAGCTCACCGGCGGCATCTGGAAACACCATATATTTT.

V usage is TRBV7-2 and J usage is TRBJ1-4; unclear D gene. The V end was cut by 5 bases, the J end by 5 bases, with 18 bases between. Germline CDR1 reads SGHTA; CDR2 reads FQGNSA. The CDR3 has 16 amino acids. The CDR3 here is CASSQDGRKVNEKLFF. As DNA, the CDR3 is TGTGCCAGCAGCCAGGACGGTCGGAAGGTGAATGAAAAACTGTTTTTT.

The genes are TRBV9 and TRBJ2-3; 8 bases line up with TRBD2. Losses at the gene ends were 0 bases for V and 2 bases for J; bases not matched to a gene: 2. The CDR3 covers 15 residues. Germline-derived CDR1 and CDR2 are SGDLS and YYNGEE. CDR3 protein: CASSVAGLATDTQYF. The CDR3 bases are TGTGCCAGCAGCGTAGCTGGACTAGCCACAGATACGCAGTATTTT.

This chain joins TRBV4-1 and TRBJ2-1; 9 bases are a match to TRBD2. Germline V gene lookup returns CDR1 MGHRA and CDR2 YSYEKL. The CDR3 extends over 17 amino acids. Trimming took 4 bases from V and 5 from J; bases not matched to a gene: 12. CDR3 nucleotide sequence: TGCGCCAGCAGCCCACGGGGGATAGCGGGAGTGGACAATGAGCAGTTCTTC. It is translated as CASSPRGIAGVDNEQFF.

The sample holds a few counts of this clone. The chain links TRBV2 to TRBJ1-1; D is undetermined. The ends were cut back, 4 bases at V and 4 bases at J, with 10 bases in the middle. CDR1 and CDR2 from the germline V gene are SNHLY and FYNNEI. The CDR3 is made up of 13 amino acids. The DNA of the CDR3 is TGTGCCAGCAGTGGACATGGATTCACTGAAGCTTTCTTT. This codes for CASSGHGFTEAFF.

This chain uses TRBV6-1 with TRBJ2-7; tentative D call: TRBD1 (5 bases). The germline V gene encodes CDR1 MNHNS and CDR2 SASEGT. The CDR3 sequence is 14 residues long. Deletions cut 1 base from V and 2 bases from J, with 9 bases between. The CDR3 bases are TGTGCCAGCAGTGAAGGGCAGGGAACCTACGAGCAGTACTTC. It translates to CASSEGQGTYEQYF.

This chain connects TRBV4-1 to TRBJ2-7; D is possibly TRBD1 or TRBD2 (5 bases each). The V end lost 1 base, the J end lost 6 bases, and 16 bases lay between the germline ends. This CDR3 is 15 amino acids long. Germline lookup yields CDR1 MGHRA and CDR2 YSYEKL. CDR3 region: CASSQGGNLRSEQYF. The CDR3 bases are TGCGCCAGCAGCCAAGGGGGGAATTTGCGCTCCGAGCAGTACTTC.

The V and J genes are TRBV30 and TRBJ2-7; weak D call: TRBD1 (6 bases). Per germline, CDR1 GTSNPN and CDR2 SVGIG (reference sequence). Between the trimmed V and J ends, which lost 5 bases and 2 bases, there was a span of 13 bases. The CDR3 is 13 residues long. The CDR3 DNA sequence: TGTGCCTGGGGGGGACAACCCACCTACGAGCAGTACTTC. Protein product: CAWGGQPTYEQYF.

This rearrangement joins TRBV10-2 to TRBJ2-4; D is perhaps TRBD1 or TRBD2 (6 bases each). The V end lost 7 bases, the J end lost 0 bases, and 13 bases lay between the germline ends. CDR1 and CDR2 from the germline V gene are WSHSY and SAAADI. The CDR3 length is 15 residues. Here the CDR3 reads CASMFGGLAKNIQYF. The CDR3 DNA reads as TGCGCCAGCATGTTCGGGGGCTTAGCCAAAAACATTCAGTACTTC.

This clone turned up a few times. The CDR3 DNA sequence: TGCGCCAGCAGCTTGGGACAGCTAGAGCAGTACTTC. Translating gives CASSLGQLEQYF. The V and J genes are TRBV5-1 and TRBJ2-7; possible D gene TRBD1, 5 bases. The CDR3 has 12 amino acids. The ends were cut back, 0 bases at V and 7 bases at J, with 8 bases in the middle. CDR1 is SGHRS and CDR2 is YFSETQ in the germline V gene.

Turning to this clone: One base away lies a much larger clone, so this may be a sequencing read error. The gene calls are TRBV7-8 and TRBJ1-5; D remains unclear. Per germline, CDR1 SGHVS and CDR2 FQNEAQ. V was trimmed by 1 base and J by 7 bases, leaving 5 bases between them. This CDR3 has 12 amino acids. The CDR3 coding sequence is TGTGCCAGCAGCTTAGATTACCAGCCCCAGCATTTT. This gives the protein CASSLDYQPQHF.

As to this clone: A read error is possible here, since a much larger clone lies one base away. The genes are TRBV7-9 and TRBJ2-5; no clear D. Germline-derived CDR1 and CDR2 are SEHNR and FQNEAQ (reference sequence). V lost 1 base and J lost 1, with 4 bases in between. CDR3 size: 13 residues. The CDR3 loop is CASSLGLQETQYF. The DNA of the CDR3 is TGTGCCAGCAGCTTAGGGCTCCAAGAGACCCAGTACTTC.